This T cell receptor beta chain was profiled in a study of early T cells in non-severe SARS-CoV-2 infection. Turning to the study itself: The authors sequenced bulk RNA from unsorted whole blood, leaving chains unpaired. Overall study findings and caveats: VDJdb matches were skewed toward anti-spike CD8 T cell responses.

Germline V gene lookup returns CDR1 MNHNY and CDR2 SVGAGI (reference sequence). V lost 6 bases to trimming and J lost 0 bases; unmatched junction nucleotides: 6. The CDR3 length is 16 residues. As part of library construction, unique molecular identifiers were attached to individual cDNA molecules. TCRdb used MiXCR to reprocess the 5' RACE reads, holding one entry per CDR3 protein. This sample carries about 69,000 distinct CDR3 sequences, 3.5% to 6% of them seen once, and the ten largest clones take roughly 3.4%. Regarding this clonotype: The target antigen is unknown.

The sequencing here drew on whole blood, taken at baseline. The origin of this receptor is an adult who was a healthcare worker with PCR-confirmed SARS-CoV-2 infection or an uninfected control (not recorded which). The donor label of this sample is uncertain. V and J are TRBV6-6 and TRBJ1-1, with TRBD1 identical over 11 bases. The chain's CDR3 is CASRPGQGAMNTEAFF. CDR3 nucleotide sequence: TGTGCCAGCAGACCCGGACAGGGGGCCATGAACACTGAAGCTTTCTTT.